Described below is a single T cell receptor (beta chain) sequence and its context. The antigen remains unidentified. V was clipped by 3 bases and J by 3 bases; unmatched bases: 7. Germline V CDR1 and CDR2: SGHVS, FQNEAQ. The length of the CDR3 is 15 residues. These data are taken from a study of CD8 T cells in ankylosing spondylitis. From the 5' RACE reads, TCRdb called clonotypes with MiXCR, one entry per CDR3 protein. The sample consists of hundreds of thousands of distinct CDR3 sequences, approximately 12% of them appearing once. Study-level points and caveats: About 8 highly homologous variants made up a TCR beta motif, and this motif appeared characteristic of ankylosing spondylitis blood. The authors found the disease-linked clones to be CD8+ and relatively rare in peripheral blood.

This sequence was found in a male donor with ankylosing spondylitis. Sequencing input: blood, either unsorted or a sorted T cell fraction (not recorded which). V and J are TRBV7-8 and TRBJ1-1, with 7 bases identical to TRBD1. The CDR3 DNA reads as TGTGCCAGCAGCTTTTTCAACAGGGGACACACTGAAGCTTTCTTT. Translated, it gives CASSFFNRGHTEAFF.